This T cell receptor beta chain originates from a study of T cells in Graves' hyperthyroidism and ophthalmopathy. It was RNA transcripts that yielded the amplified TCR beta CDR3 regions. HTBI primers were the set used in a first-round RT-PCR of the TCR CDR3. TCRdb reprocessed the multiplex PCR reads via MiXCR and lists one record per CDR3 protein. The data show around 370,000 distinct CDR3 sequences, with around 18% seen just once and 40% held by the top ten. Germline assignment: CDR1 MNHEY and CDR2 SVGEGT. J lost 14 bases, V lost 6 bases, and 8 bases had no gene match. The CDR3 covers 12 residues. Sequences were obtained from blood. This sequence joins TRBV6-2 or TRBV6-3 and TRBJ2-1, with 9 bases identical to TRBD2. This sequence was found in a man aged 18 to 35 with Graves' ophthalmopathy. The CDR3 reads CASSRSGGPEFF. The CDR3, as DNA: TGTGCCAGCAGCCGTAGCGGGGGCCCGGAGTTCTTC.